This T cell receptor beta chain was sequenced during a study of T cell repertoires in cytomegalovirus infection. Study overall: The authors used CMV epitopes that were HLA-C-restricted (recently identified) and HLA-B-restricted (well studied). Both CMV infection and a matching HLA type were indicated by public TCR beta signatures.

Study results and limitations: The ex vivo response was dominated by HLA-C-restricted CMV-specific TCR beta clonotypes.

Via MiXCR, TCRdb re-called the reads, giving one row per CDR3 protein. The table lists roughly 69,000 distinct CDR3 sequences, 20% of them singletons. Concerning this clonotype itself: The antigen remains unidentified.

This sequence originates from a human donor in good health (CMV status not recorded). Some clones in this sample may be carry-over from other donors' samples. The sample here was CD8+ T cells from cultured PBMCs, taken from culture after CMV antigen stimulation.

The CDR3 region is CASNEGGAPYEQYF. In DNA, the CDR3 is TGTGCCAGCAACGAGGGGGGCGCCCCCTACGAGCAGTACTTC. The chain employs TRBV7-9 and TRBJ2-7; D tentatively reads TRBD1 or TRBD2 (6 bases each). The length of the CDR3 is 14 residues. Trimming pared 7 bases from V and 2 bases from J, leaving 15 bases between. CDR1 and CDR2 from the germline V gene are SEHNR and FQNEAQ (reference sequence).